The entry below gives a single T cell receptor beta chain sequence along with its context. Ten or more counts support this clonotype. Its cognate antigen has yet to be identified. No base quality information exists; no much larger clone differs at one position. cDNA was synthesized by template-switch 5'RACE using a primer carrying a 10-nucleotide random unique molecular identifier by which each TCR transcript was tagged. Over 180 million TCR-beta sequences, covering 15-18 subjects, were produced in each sequencing run. Total RNA was extracted with the RNeasy kit. Using the KAPA Real-time Library Amplification kit, TCR-beta VDJ regions were amplified with primers for the TCR constant region and the 5'RACE anchor. A first PCR added sample indexes and Illumina adaptors, and a second PCR then raised library yield. After Ampure bead purification, the roughly 650 bp TCR product was size-selected on a 2% E-gel SizeSelection system. Before pooling, library quality was checked on a Bioanalyzer, concentration was measured with Qubit, and libraries were quantified with the Kapa Library Quantification kit. An Illumina HiSeq 2500 was used to sequence the libraries paired-end at 2 x 150 bp. To increase sequence diversity, about 25-31% phiX was spiked into each library pool. Per the source publication's procedure: Quality-filtered reads were processed with the UMI-based MiGEC pipeline, which removed over 75% of raw TCR sequences during error correction. IMGT germline references were used for alignment of VDJ genes, and clonotypes were defined by a unique CDR3 amino acid sequence together with V-J genes. Clonal expansion, Shannon diversity and CDR3 relatedness were evaluated with VDJtools (CalcPairwiseDistances, ClusterSamples), while phylogenetic trees were built in CLCbio workbench. A clone was classed as expanded if it had 8 or more unique UMIs, a cutoff based on coefficient-of-variation modelling across technical triplicates. Using fastp trimming at Q25 and MiXCR clonotype assembly, TCRdb reanalyzed the public sequencing data and kept in-frame beta chains. Each CDR3 protein appears once, grouped with its most common genes and DNA. The V and J calls come from TCRdb's annotation, not from the publication. The table for this sample lists some 68,000 distinct CDR3 sequences; approximately 13% of them were counted only once. Of the sample, approximately 4.6% falls within the top ten clones.

The entry originates in a study of neurological immune-mediated disorders (dated by TCRdb to the late 2010s). Notes on the research overall: Peripheral blood TCR-beta repertoires from patients with HTLV-I-associated myelopathy (HAM/TSP), patients with multiple sclerosis, and healthy controls were compared in the study using UMI-based sequencing. Alongside PBMC samples, the set of about 100 TCR-beta libraries contained longitudinal samples, technical triplicates, and paired CD4+ and CD8+ T-cell subsets that had been sorted. Each longitudinal HAM/TSP and healthy donor was sampled at 3 time-points spaced at roughly 3-40 month intervals. The cohort was made up of 60 to 75 subjects, consisting of roughly 15 HAM/TSP patients, some 35 multiple sclerosis patients and around 20 healthy controls. Study-wide conclusions, independent of this receptor: The highest TCR clonal expansion was observed in HAM/TSP patients, whereas the lowest was observed in MS patients, even when compared with healthy controls. Expanded clones from different subjects shared no identical CDR3 amino acid sequences, which suggests that TCR-beta repertoires were private in all groups.

This sample's time point label indicates: longitudinal time-point 1 (baseline). For the unsorted PBMC libraries, 2 million PBMCs were stored in RNAlater at -80 degrees C until RNA extraction and were used to generate the libraries. Peripheral blood was subjected to Ficoll-Hypaque density gradient centrifugation to isolate PBMCs, which were then cryopreserved in liquid nitrogen. Sequencing was carried out using PBMCs. This TCR was sampled from a female donor with HTLV-1-associated myelopathy (HAM/TSP).

The bases are TGTGCCAGCAGTTTATCGGGGGGGCAAGAGACCCAGTACTTC. Translated, it gives CASSLSGGQETQYF. The chain is made from TRBV12-3 or TRBV12-4 and TRBJ2-5; TRBD2 agrees with 8 junctional bases. Germline trimming amounts to 2 bases on V and 2 bases on J, with 1 as the count of junction bases outside the gene matches. CDR3 length: 14 amino acids, cysteine to phenylalanine. The sequence is cut down to CDR3 DNA, 42 bases in frame from base 1.